These 21 T cell receptor beta chains were all obtained from the same sample, sequenced in a study of cytomegalovirus exposure and HLA in healthy donors. The assay was immunoSEQ multiplex PCR, and TCRdb's table has in-frame clones only and misses some. The sample yields around 150,000 clones, approximately 89% seen once. The sample comprised PBMCs. The receptors originated from a man aged 18 to 30 in good health and CMV-seropositive.

The J gene is TRBJ2-7, the V gene TRBV7-9, with 10 bases aligning to TRBD2. Germline CDR1 SEHNR, CDR2 FQNEAQ (reference sequence). This CDR3 has 14 amino acids. V lost 7 bases to trimming and J lost 4 bases; unmatched junction nucleotides: 7. CDR3 bases: TGTGCCAGCACCAGCACTAGCGGGACATACGAGCAGTACTTC. Its translation is CASTSTSGTYEQYF.

The table lists this clone with a few counts. V is TRBV5-1 and J is TRBJ2-7; the match to TRBD2 covers 9 bases. Trimming cost V 1 base and J 2 bases; bases outside gene matches: 7. The CDR3 has 16 amino acids. Germline lookup yields CDR1 SGHRS and CDR2 YFSETQ. The CDR3 sequence is CASSLWRAGGPYEQYF. DNA of the CDR3: TGCGCCAGCAGCTTGTGGAGGGCGGGAGGGCCCTACGAGCAGTACTTC.

This clone was recorded a few times. One junction end does not reproduce the germline sequence, and a read error may be involved. The rearrangement uses TRBV5-5 and TRBJ2-7, with 9 bases aligning to TRBD1. The CDR3 contains 14 residues. Germline values: CDR1 SGHKS, CDR2 YYEKEE (reference sequence). The CDR3 coding sequence is TGTGCCAGCAGCCCCACAGGGGGCTCCAACGAGCAGTACTTC. Amino acid sequence: CASSPTGGSNEQYF.

This chain connects TRBV5-1 to TRBJ2-7; 13 bases align to TRBD2. CDR1 is SGHRS and CDR2 is YFSETQ in the germline V gene. The CDR3 runs 16 residues. V shed 0 bases and J 1 base; nucleotides not matched to a gene: 1. This chain's CDR3 is CASSLELAGGSYEQYF. CDR3 sequence (DNA): TGCGCCAGCAGCTTGGAACTAGCGGGAGGGTCCTACGAGCAGTACTTC.

The chain uses TRBV6-1 and TRBJ1-2; D is unclear. The germline gives CDR1 MNHNS, CDR2 SASEGT. The CDR3 has 11 residues. V was trimmed by 8 bases and J by 2 bases, leaving 6 bases between them. CDR3 sequence: CASGQNYGYTF. DNA of the CDR3: TGTGCCAGCGGGCAGAACTATGGCTACACCTTC.

V gene TRBV7-9 combines with J gene TRBJ2-1; a weak D match, TRBD2 (6 bases). The CDR3 is 16 residues long. CDR1 and CDR2 from the germline V gene are SEHNR and FQNEAQ (reference sequence). The V end lost 0 bases, the J end lost 6 bases, and 15 bases lay between the germline ends. CDR3 amino acids: CASSLAMGEAGNEQFF. DNA for the CDR3: TGTGCCAGCAGCTTAGCGATGGGAGAAGCGGGCAATGAGCAGTTCTTC. Together with reference TRBV7-9 and TRBJ2-1, the CDR3 gives the full variable domain: DTGVSQNPRHKITKRGQNVTFRCDPISEHNRLYWYRQTLGQGPEFLTYFQNEAQLEKSRLLSDRFSAERPKGSFSTLEIQRTEQGDSAMYLCASSLAMGEAGNEQFFGPGTRLTVL.

The J gene is TRBJ1-4, the V gene TRBV2, with a possible D match to TRBD1 (5 bases). Germline CDR1 is SNHLY and CDR2 is FYNNEI. This CDR3 comprises 12 residues. Trimming pared 7 bases from V and 8 bases from J, leaving 11 bases between. The CDR3 sequence: CASNRGDEKLFF. In nucleotides, the CDR3 is TGTGCCAGCAATAGGGGTGACGAAAAACTGTTTTTT.

The chain combines TRBV6-1 with TRBJ2-3, with 10 bases that match TRBD1. The ends lost 1 base at V and 4 bases at J; junction bases unmatched: 2. The V gene's germline CDR1 is MNHNS and CDR2 SASEGT. The CDR3 has 15 residues. The CDR3 DNA reads TGTGCCAGCAGTGAAGGACAGGGGGCTGCAGATACGCAGTATTTT. As protein: CASSEGQGAADTQYF.

This clone was seen just once. The chain joins TRBV27 to TRBJ2-2; 10 bases are shared with TRBD1. The CDR3 consists of 15 residues. The trim removed 6 bases at V and 3 bases at J, leaving 4 bases unmatched. Germline V CDR1 and CDR2: MNHEY, SMNVEV (reference sequence). CDR3 sequence (DNA): TGTGCCAGCAGGGGGGACAGGGGATACACCGGGGAGCTGTTTTTT. Amino acid sequence: CASRGDRGYTGELFF.

The chain is built from TRBV5-1 and TRBJ2-5; perhaps TRBD1 as D (6 bases). This CDR3 comprises 14 residues. Trimming cost V 0 bases and J 2 bases, with 8 bases left between them. Per the germline V gene, CDR1 is SGHRS and CDR2 is YFSETQ. As DNA, the CDR3 is TGCGCCAGCAGCTTGGTGGGGGCTCAAGAGACCCAGTACTTC. This codes for CASSLVGAQETQYF.

The V call is TRBV30, the J call TRBJ1-2; D gene ambiguous. V was trimmed by 0 bases and J by 4 bases, leaving 15 bases between them. The CDR3 runs 15 residues. Per germline, CDR1 GTSNPN and CDR2 SVGIG (reference sequence). CDR3 in DNA: TGTGCCTGGAGTGTTGGAGGTCCCCGTTCCTATGGCTACACCTTC. Its translation: CAWSVGGPRSYGYTF. Supplemented by reference TRBV30 and TRBJ1-2, the full variable domain reads SQTIHQWPATLVQPVGSPLSLECTVEGTSNPNLYWYRQAAGRGLQLLFYSVGIGQISSEVPQNLSASRPQDRQFILSSKKLLLSDSGFYLCAWSVGGPRSYGYTFGSGTRLTVV.

The chain links TRBV6-1 to TRBJ2-3; D is ambiguous. Germline CDR1 reads MNHNS; CDR2 reads SASEGT. The CDR3 length is 15 residues. The germline V and J ends were trimmed by 2 bases and 2 bases, with 11 bases remaining between them. The CDR3 DNA follows: TGTGCCAGCAGTGAAATAGGCGGAACCACAGATACGCAGTATTTT. Translation gives CASSEIGGTTDTQYF.

The chain carries TRBV11-3 and TRBJ2-1; TRBD2 agrees at 7 bases. The CDR3 has 15 amino acids. Germline trimming cut 3 bases from V and 2 bases from J; bases unmatched to any gene: 4. The germline CDR1 and CDR2 sequences are SGHNT and YENEEA. CDR3 in amino acids: CASSLTGLTYNEQFF. The CDR3 DNA follows: TGTGCCAGCAGCTTGACGGGACTAACCTACAATGAGCAGTTCTTC.

V usage is TRBV6-5 and J usage is TRBJ2-7; 7 bases fit TRBD2. Trimming took 6 bases from V and 5 from J; bases not matched to a gene: 10. This CDR3 region has 14 residues. Germline values: CDR1 MNHEY, CDR2 SVGAGI. In DNA form, the CDR3 reads TGTGCCAGCAGCCGCGAGCGGGAATTCAACGAGCAGTACTTC. Protein sequence: CASSREREFNEQYF.

The chain joins TRBV19 to TRBJ1-2; TRBD1 agrees at 7 bases. In germline, CDR1 is LNHDA, CDR2 SQIVND (reference sequence). With V trimmed by 6 bases and J by 7 bases, 5 bases remained unmatched. The CDR3 is made up of 12 amino acids. CDR3 sequence: CASSPTGVGYTF. Here the CDR3 DNA reads TGTGCCAGTAGCCCTACAGGGGTTGGCTACACCTTC.

The chain combines TRBV19 with TRBJ2-1; TRBD2 agrees at 11 bases. Unmatched junction bases numbered 11, after V lost 6 bases and J lost 4 bases. Germline CDR1 LNHDA, CDR2 SQIVND (reference sequence). This CDR3 comprises 17 residues. DNA of the CDR3: TGTGCCAGTAGATCCCCTCCACTAGCGGGAGCTTACAATGAGCAGTTCTTC. Translated: CASRSPPLAGAYNEQFF.

The chain combines TRBV6-6 with TRBJ2-7, with a weak D call TRBD1 (6 bases). CDR3 length: 12 amino acids. The V gene's germline CDR1 is MNHNY and CDR2 SVGAGI (reference sequence). V was cut by 4 bases and J by 5 bases, with 9 bases left in between. The CDR3 DNA is TGTGCCAGCAGTTCCAGGGGCCACGAGCAGTACTTC. The encoded protein is CASSSRGHEQYF.

The genes are TRBV19 and TRBJ1-5, with 11 bases that match TRBD1. V lost 5 bases, J lost 6 bases, and 9 bases stayed unmatched. The CDR3 is 16 residues long. Germline V lookup: CDR1 LNHDA, CDR2 SQIVND (reference sequence). In nucleotides, the CDR3 is TGTGCCAGTAGTTCAACGGACAGGGGGCAGAGTCAGCCCCAGCATTTT. It specifies CASSSTDRGQSQPQHF.

This CDR3 is CASSVPLGGRLYNEQFF. In nucleotides, the CDR3 is TGTGCCAGCAGCGTCCCCCTGGGTGGGAGGCTCTACAATGAGCAGTTCTTC. The J gene is TRBJ2-1, the V gene TRBV9; possibly TRBD2 for D (6 bases). The CDR3 spans 17 residues. V was cut by 2 bases and J by 3 bases, with 18 bases left in between. CDR1 is SGDLS and CDR2 is YYNGEE in the germline V gene.

This chain uses TRBV5-1 with TRBJ2-1, with TRBD2 identical over 10 bases. Looked up from germline, CDR1 is SGHRS and CDR2 is YFSETQ. CDR3 length: 15 residues. J was trimmed by 7 bases and V by 0 bases; bases with no gene match: 4. DNA of the CDR3: TGCGCCAGCAGCTTGGTGGCTAGCGGGAGTAATGAGCAGTTCTTC. It codes for CASSLVASGSNEQFF.

Here the CDR3 DNA reads TGTGCCAGCAGCTCGACAGGGGAGATGACACTTACGCAGTATTTT. It codes for CASSSTGEMTLTQYF. The rearrangement links TRBV7-6 to TRBJ2-3, with 8 bases aligning to TRBD1. The junction had 11 bases not matched to a gene; V was cut back by 4 bases and J by 8 bases. From germline, CDR1 is SGHVS and CDR2 FNYEAQ. The CDR3 consists of 15 residues.